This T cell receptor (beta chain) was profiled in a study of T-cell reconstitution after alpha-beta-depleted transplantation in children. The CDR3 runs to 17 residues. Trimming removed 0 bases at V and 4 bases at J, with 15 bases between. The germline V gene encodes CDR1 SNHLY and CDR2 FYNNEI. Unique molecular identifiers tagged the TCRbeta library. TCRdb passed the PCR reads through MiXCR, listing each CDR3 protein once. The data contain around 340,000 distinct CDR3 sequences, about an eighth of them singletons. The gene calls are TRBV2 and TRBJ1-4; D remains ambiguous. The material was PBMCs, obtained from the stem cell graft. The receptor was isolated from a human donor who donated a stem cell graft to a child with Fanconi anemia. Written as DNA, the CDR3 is TGTGCCAGCAGTGAAGCTCGAGGGTTACTGAGTAATGAAAAACTGTTTTTT. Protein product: CASSEARGLLSNEKLFF.